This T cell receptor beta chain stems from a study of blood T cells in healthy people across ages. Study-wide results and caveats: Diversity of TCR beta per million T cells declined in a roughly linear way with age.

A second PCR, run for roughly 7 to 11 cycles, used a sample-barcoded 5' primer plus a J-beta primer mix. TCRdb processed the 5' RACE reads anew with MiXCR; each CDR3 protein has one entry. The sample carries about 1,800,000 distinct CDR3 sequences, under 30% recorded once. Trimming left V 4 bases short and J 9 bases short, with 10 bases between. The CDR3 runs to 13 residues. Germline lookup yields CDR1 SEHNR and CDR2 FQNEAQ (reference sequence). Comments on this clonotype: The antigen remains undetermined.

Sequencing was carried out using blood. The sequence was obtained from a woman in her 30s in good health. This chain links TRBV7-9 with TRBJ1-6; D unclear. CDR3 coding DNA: TGTGCCAGCAGCTCTCCAGTTAGTTCACCCCTCCACTTT. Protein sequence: CASSSPVSSPLHF.